Below, one T cell receptor (beta chain) is given with its context. Antigen specificity is unknown. The data were obtained in a study of cytomegalovirus exposure and HLA in healthy donors. The study's findings and limits: Available immune exposure information was restricted to CMV serostatus only. Some segments of the V type, notably TRBV6-2 and TRBV6-3, were excluded as indistinguishable.

Amplification used 60 Vbeta primers and 13 Jbeta primers. Only in-frame clones appear in the TCRdb table, and some are missing; sequencing was by immunoSEQ multiplex PCR. The sample consists of approximately 79,000 clones, 60% to 85% of them appearing once. The junction had 5 bases not matched to a gene; V was cut back by 3 bases and J by 8 bases. The CDR3 covers 13 residues. CDR1 is SGDLS and CDR2 is YYNGEE in the germline V gene. The specimen was PBMCs. The rearrangement links TRBV9 to TRBJ1-2; 9 bases are a match to TRBD1. The origin of this receptor is a male donor in good health and CMV-seropositive. In DNA, the CDR3 is TGTGCCAGCAGCGGACAGGGGGTGGGAGGCTACACCTTC. This codes for CASSGQGVGGYTF.